One TCR beta chain is described in this entry. The antigen is not known. The germline CDR1 and CDR2 sequences are SGHAT and FQDESV (reference sequence). The CDR3 consists of 18 residues. The V segment lost 5 bases and the J segment 3 bases; nucleotides outside the gene matches: 15. Template switching (which added a universal primer site) was used, and cDNA carried unique molecular identifiers. One entry per CDR3 protein, called by TCRdb with MiXCR from the 5' RACE reads. This sample has under 250,000 distinct CDR3 sequences, with 6% to 8.5% found just once. The sample is drawn from a study of identical twins. General study results and limits: Carriage of fewer insertions was seen in abundant cord blood beta clonotypes, whereas memory repertoires showed none. The study found that models underestimated out-of-frame TCR alpha sharing in monozygotic twins.

The same specimen was also included in a second study, on yellow fever vaccine responses in identical twins.

This chain joins TRBV11-1 and TRBJ2-1, with 8 bases that match TRBD1. Sequencing used CD8+ T cells sorted from blood. This TCR was sampled from a woman in her late teens or twenties in good health. CDR3: CASSQFREGQGRYNEQFF. DNA of the CDR3: TGTGCCAGCAGCCAATTCCGGGAAGGACAGGGTCGCTACAATGAGCAGTTCTTC.